A single sample gave rise to the 19 T cell receptor beta chains below, sequenced in a study of identical twins. TCRdb re-called the 5' RACE reads with MiXCR, one entry per CDR3 protein. The table lists about 250,000 distinct CDR3 sequences, 6.5% to 9.5% of them singletons. These same data were also listed under a study on yellow fever vaccine responses in identical twins.

The specimen was CD8+ T cells sorted from blood. The receptor source for this set is a woman between 18 and 30 years old in good health.

This clonotype was picked up a small number of times. CDR3 sequence reads: CSVEDREGPYEQYF. The CDR3 DNA sequence: TGCAGCGTTGAGGACAGGGAAGGCCCCTACGAGCAGTACTTC. The gene calls are TRBV29-1 and TRBJ2-7; TRBD1 matches at 8 bases. Trimming took 3 bases from V and 2 from J; bases not matched to a gene: 6. Per the germline V gene, CDR1 is SQVTM and CDR2 is ANQGSEA. The CDR3 runs 14 residues.

In this sample, this clonotype turned up many times. The chain combines TRBV7-9 with TRBJ1-2; D remains ambiguous. V was clipped by 7 bases and J by 2 bases, with 8 bases between them. The CDR3 spans 12 residues. Per germline, CDR1 SEHNR and CDR2 FQNEAQ (reference sequence). The CDR3 DNA is TGTGCCAGCACCGGGCAAAACTATGGCTACACCTTC. Protein: CASTGQNYGYTF.

This clonotype was found a few times. This chain uses TRBV6-4 with TRBJ1-2; 9 bases align to TRBD1. This CDR3 contains 20 residues. The germline gives CDR1 MRHNA, CDR2 SNTAGT. Trimming removed 4 bases from V and 0 bases from J; junction bases left unmatched: 18. The DNA of the CDR3 is TGTGCCAGCAGTGGACTACCTTGGAGACAGGGGGAAGTAGCTAACTATGGCTACACCTTC. Its protein is CASSGLPWRQGEVANYGYTF.

This clonotype appeared a few times. This rearrangement joins TRBV5-1 to TRBJ2-1; D is possibly TRBD2 (6 bases). Germline V CDR1 and CDR2: SGHRS, YFSETQ. The germline V and J ends were trimmed by 4 bases and 0 bases, with 14 bases remaining between them. This CDR3 has 16 amino acids. The CDR3 DNA is TGCGCCAGCAGCCTTACTGACGGGAGCTCCTACAATGAGCAGTTCTTC. This gives the protein CASSLTDGSSYNEQFF. Supplemented by reference TRBV5-1 and TRBJ2-1, the full variable domain reads KAGVTQTPRYLIKTRGQQVTLSCSPISGHRSVSWYQQTPGQGLQFLFEYFSETQRNKGNFPGRFSGRQFSNSRSEMNVSTLELGDSALYLCASSLTDGSSYNEQFFGPGTRLTVL.

The rearrangement uses TRBV27 and TRBJ2-1, with D possibly TRBD2 on 6 matching bases. CDR1 and CDR2 from the germline V gene are MNHEY and SMNVEV (reference sequence). With 5 bases removed from V and 3 bases from J, the gap between germline ends came to 8 bases. The CDR3 spans 13 residues. The CDR3 region has the DNA TGTGCCAGCAGTGCGACTAGCTACAATGAGCAGTTCTTC. It is translated as CASSATSYNEQFF.

This chain uses TRBV2 with TRBJ1-1; 8 nucleotides align to TRBD1. Looked up from germline, CDR1 is SNHLY and CDR2 is FYNNEI. CDR3 length: 14 amino acids. V shed 8 bases, J shed 3 bases, and the junction held 8 bases outside the gene matches. The CDR3 spells CASPRTGRDTEAFF. CDR3 DNA sequence: TGTGCCAGCCCAAGGACAGGGAGGGACACTGAAGCTTTCTTT.

The chain employs TRBV4-3 and TRBJ2-2; D is ambiguous. From germline, CDR1 is LGHNA and CDR2 YSLEER. The length of the CDR3 is 15 residues. Trimming cost V 0 bases and J 1 base, with 6 bases left between them. The CDR3 nucleotides are TGCGCCAGCAGCCAAGATCGGCAGAACACCGGGGAGCTGTTTTTT. The encoded protein is CASSQDRQNTGELFF.

This clonotype appeared a few times. The chain has TRBV20-1 and TRBJ1-6; 9 positions match TRBD1. The length of the CDR3 is 15 residues. CDR1 is DFQATT and CDR2 is SNEGSKA in the germline V gene (reference sequence). V shed 3 bases, J shed 9 bases, and the junction held 9 bases outside the gene matches. This CDR3 reads CSARTPGQGFSPLHF. The CDR3 region has the DNA TGCAGTGCTAGGACTCCGGGACAGGGTTTTTCACCCCTCCACTTT.

The table lists this clonotype with many counts. V gene TRBV29-1 combines with J gene TRBJ2-5; 8 bases fit TRBD2. The CDR3 loop spans 14 amino acids. CDR1 SQVTM and CDR2 ANQGSEA come from the germline V gene. The V gene end was trimmed by 6 bases and the J gene end by 10 bases; junction bases not matched to a gene: 16. The chain's CDR3 is CSVVPNLREVDQYF. The DNA of the CDR3 is TGCAGCGTCGTCCCAAACCTGCGGGAGGTCGACCAGTACTTC.

This clonotype has a count of ten or more. The chain links TRBV29-1 to TRBJ1-6, with a possible D match to TRBD1 (5 bases). This CDR3 is 14 amino acids long. Germline V CDR1 and CDR2: SQVTM, ANQGSEA. Trimming shortened V by 5 bases and J by 7 bases, and 15 bases separated the two germline ends. CDR3 bases: TGCAGCGTTCCTGGGATGGGGCCGAATTCACCCCTCCACTTT. It specifies CSVPGMGPNSPLHF.

The chain employs TRBV5-6 and TRBJ2-5; 7 bases map to TRBD1. With V trimmed by 5 bases and J by 1 base, 5 bases remained unmatched. Germline V gives CDR1 SGHDT, CDR2 YYEEEE. This CDR3 has 14 amino acids. In DNA, the CDR3 is TGTGCCAGCAGACCAGACAGGGCCCAAGAGACCCAGTACTTC. This sequence encodes CASRPDRAQETQYF.

This rearrangement joins TRBV7-2 to TRBJ2-1, with 7 bases fitting TRBD2. The CDR3 is 18 amino acids. V shed 1 base, J shed 0 bases, and the junction held 9 bases outside the gene matches. CDR1 is SGHTA and CDR2 is FQGNSA in the germline V gene. CDR3 DNA sequence: TGTGCCAGCAGCTTAGTGCGGCTAGCGGACTACTCCTACAATGAGCAGTTCTTC. Protein sequence: CASSLVRLADYSYNEQFF.

This clonotype was recorded at least ten times. V usage is TRBV29-1 and J usage is TRBJ2-1; 8 bases map to TRBD2. Germline V CDR1 and CDR2: SQVTM, ANQGSEA. Losses at the gene ends were 3 bases for V and 0 bases for J; bases not matched to a gene: 4. This CDR3 is built from 15 residues. CDR3 sequence (DNA): TGCAGCGTTGATAGCGGGACATACTCCTACAATGAGCAGTTCTTC. It translates to CSVDSGTYSYNEQFF.

This clonotype was observed at least ten times. This chain uses TRBV29-1 with TRBJ1-1; D is ambiguous. The CDR3 runs 12 residues. In germline, CDR1 is SQVTM, CDR2 ANQGSEA. The V end lost 7 bases, the J end lost 0 bases, and 9 bases lay between the germline ends. The CDR3 DNA sequence: TGCAGCGGGACGGGCATGAACACTGAAGCTTTCTTT. This translates into CSGTGMNTEAFF.

V is TRBV5-1 and J is TRBJ1-3, with 8 bases lining up with TRBD1. Trimming at V came to 4 bases and at J to 5 bases, leaving 8 bases not matched to a gene. Germline-derived CDR1 and CDR2 are SGHRS and YFSETQ. The CDR3 is 15 amino acids. This CDR3 reads CASSPNGQGRNTIYF. The CDR3 coding sequence is TGCGCCAGCAGCCCTAACGGACAGGGACGAAACACCATATATTTT.

Ten or more counts support this clonotype. The V gene is TRBV4-3, the J gene TRBJ1-2, with TRBD1 matching over 7 bases. The CDR3 has 19 residues. From germline, CDR1 is LGHNA and CDR2 YSLEER. V shed 0 bases and J 6 bases; nucleotides not matched to a gene: 19. This CDR3 reads CASSQDGVVEGASGDGYTF. The CDR3 region has the DNA TGCGCCAGCAGCCAAGATGGGGTGGTTGAGGGGGCGTCTGGGGATGGCTACACCTTC.

This clonotype showed up just a few times. The chain employs TRBV24-1 and TRBJ2-3; 7 bases match TRBD1. CDR1 is KGHDR and CDR2 is SFDVKD in the germline V gene. The CDR3 has 17 amino acids. V lost 1 base, J lost 1 base, and 7 bases stayed unmatched. CDR3 bases: TGTGCCACCAGTGATTTCGAACAGGGGCTCCGCACAGATACGCAGTATTTT. This gives the protein CATSDFEQGLRTDTQYF.

The chain joins TRBV29-1 to TRBJ1-1; D uncertain. Germline V gives CDR1 SQVTM, CDR2 ANQGSEA. Trimming cost V 5 bases and J 7 bases, with 17 bases left between them. The CDR3 has 13 amino acids. As DNA, the CDR3 is TGCAGCGTTATGCCCACAACCGGGGTTGAAGCTTTCTTT. This codes for CSVMPTTGVEAFF.

The genes are TRBV6-2 or TRBV6-3 and TRBJ2-7; TRBD2 matches 7 bases. The CDR3 has 16 residues. Germline loops: CDR1 MNHEY, CDR2 SVGEGT. Trimming at V came to 2 bases and at J to 4 bases, leaving 11 bases not matched to a gene. The CDR3 DNA sequence: TGTGCCAGCAGTTACGTGGAGGCGGGAGTAGGTTACGAGCAGTACTTC. It yields the protein CASSYVEAGVGYEQYF.